Shown below are 17 T cell receptor beta chains from a single sample sequenced in a study of OX40 agonist ivuxolimab in advanced cancers. The table came from immunoSEQ multiplex PCR; TCRdb's copy has only in-frame clones and leaves some out. The sample has some 64,000 clones; 92% are singletons. This sample comprised CD4+ or CD8+ T cells sorted from blood, obtained in a trial of the OX40 agonist ivuxolimab. These receptors all come from an adult with an advanced solid tumor such as melanoma, head and neck, liver or kidney cancer.

The V and J genes are TRBV6-4 and TRBJ2-2; possibly TRBD2 for D (5 bases). The CDR3 runs to 13 residues. Deletions cut 6 bases from V and 8 bases from J, with 13 bases between. Germline CDR1 and CDR2: MRHNA and SNTAGT. The DNA for the CDR3 is TGTGCCAGCAGAGCACCGGGAACAGGGGAGCTGTTTTTT. It encodes CASRAPGTGELFF.

V usage is TRBV5-4 and J usage is TRBJ2-7; possible D gene TRBD2, 5 bases. V was shortened by 3 bases and J by 5 bases, with 15 bases between the two germline ends. Looked up from germline, CDR1 is SGHNT and CDR2 is YYREEE (reference sequence). This CDR3 region has 14 residues. This CDR3 is CASSSTGVWNEQYF. In DNA, the CDR3 is TGTGCCAGCAGCTCTACCGGGGTATGGAACGAGCAGTACTTC.

The rearrangement links TRBV14 to TRBJ2-5; no definite D call. The V gene lost 4 bases and the J gene lost 4 bases, with 16 bases spanning the gap. The CDR3 extends over 15 amino acids. The germline gives CDR1 SGHDN, CDR2 FVKESK. The CDR3, as DNA: TGTGCCAGCAGCCGGCAAAAGAACTTGCGAGAGACCCAGTACTTC. Its protein product is CASSRQKNLRETQYF.

The chain has TRBV5-4 and TRBJ2-1; possible D gene TRBD2, 7 bases. Trimming took off 5 bases at V and 0 bases at J, with 15 bases between the two ends. The V gene's germline CDR1 is SGHNT and CDR2 YYREEE (reference sequence). The CDR3 has 16 residues. CDR3: CASRVGGPHSYNEQFF. CDR3 coding DNA: TGTGCCAGCAGGGTCGGGGGGCCACACTCCTACAATGAGCAGTTCTTC. The variable domain in full, with the rest retrieved from reference TRBV5-4 and TRBJ2-1, is ETGVTQSPTHLIKTRGQQVTLRCSSQSGHNTVSWYQQALGQGPQFIFQYYREEENGRGNFPPRFSGLQFPNYSSELNVNALELDDSALYLCASRVGGPHSYNEQFFGPGTRLTVL.

In DNA, the CDR3 is TGTGCTAGTGCCCCCAACGGGAGTCCCTACGAGCAGTACTTC. This translates into CASAPNGSPYEQYF. This rearrangement joins TRBV12-5 to TRBJ2-7; a weak D match, TRBD2 (6 bases). This CDR3 comprises 14 residues. Trimming removed 7 bases from V and 2 bases from J, with 15 bases in between. The germline V gene encodes CDR1 LGHNT and CDR2 FRNRAP.

The chain is built from TRBV25-1 and TRBJ2-2, with 7 bases matching TRBD2. Germline CDR1 reads MGHDK; CDR2 reads SYGVNS. With 6 bases clipped from V and 6 bases from J, the junction kept 7 bases outside the gene matches. The CDR3 runs 14 residues. In DNA form, the CDR3 reads TGTGCCAGCAGGAACCACGGGGGGTCCGGGGAGCTGTTTTTT. Its translation is CASRNHGGSGELFF.

The chain carries TRBV7-9 and TRBJ2-1; 7 bases map to TRBD2. Unmatched junction bases numbered 13, after V lost 4 bases and J lost 1 base. Looked up from germline, CDR1 is SEHNR and CDR2 is FQNEAQ (reference sequence). The CDR3 loop spans 18 amino acids. The CDR3 DNA reads as TGTGCCAGCAGCTCTAGGGCCAGCCGCGGGGGTTCCTACAATGAGCAGTTCTTC. It yields the protein CASSSRASRGGSYNEQFF. Full variable domain (missing parts from reference TRBV7-9 and TRBJ2-1): DTGVSQNPRHKITKRGQNVTFRCDPISEHNRLYWYRQTLGQGPEFLTYFQNEAQLEKSRLLSDRFSAERPKGSFSTLEIQRTEQGDSAMYLCASSSRASRGGSYNEQFFGPGTRLTVL.

The chain employs TRBV7-3 and TRBJ1-3, with 7 bases fitting TRBD1. The CDR3 has 16 residues. From germline, CDR1 is SGHTA and CDR2 FQGTGA. V dropped 5 bases and J dropped 3; count of bases not matched to a gene: 10. This CDR3 reads CASSALLQGSGNTIYF. The CDR3 DNA is TGTGCCAGCAGCGCCTTGTTACAGGGGAGTGGAAACACCATATATTTT. The full variable domain, with the rest looked up from reference TRBV7-3 and TRBJ1-3, is GAGVSQTPSNKVTEKGKYVELRCDPISGHTALYWYRQSLGQGPEFLIYFQGTGAADDSGLPNDRFFAVRPEGSVSTLKIQRTERGDSAVYLCASSALLQGSGNTIYFGEGSWLTVV.

V gene TRBV29-1 combines with J gene TRBJ1-5; tentative D call: TRBD1 (6 bases). Deletions cut 6 bases from V and 3 bases from J, with 12 bases between. This CDR3 is 13 amino acids long. Germline V gene data show CDR1 as SQVTM and CDR2 as ANQGSEA. Here the CDR3 DNA reads TGCAGCGTCGAGGACAGCTTCAATCAGCCCCAGCATTTT. It specifies CSVEDSFNQPQHF.

This chain uses TRBV5-1 with TRBJ1-2, with TRBD1 as a possible D gene (6 bases). The V gene's germline CDR1 is SGHRS and CDR2 YFSETQ. This CDR3 has 12 residues. V dropped 4 bases and J dropped 4 bases, with 8 bases sitting between them. CDR3 residues: CASSPDSYGYTF. The CDR3 bases are TGCGCCAGCAGCCCGGACAGCTATGGCTACACCTTC.

CDR3 sequence: CASSGGSYGYTF. The CDR3 DNA is TGTGCCAGCAGCGGTGGGTCCTATGGCTACACCTTC. The V and J genes are TRBV9 and TRBJ1-2, with unresolved D. The germline gives CDR1 SGDLS, CDR2 YYNGEE. This CDR3 is built from 12 residues. Trimming shortened V by 3 bases and J by 4 bases, and 7 bases separated the two germline ends. Looking up the rest from reference TRBV9 and TRBJ1-2 gives the full variable domain: DSGVTQTPKHLITATGQRVTLRCSPRSGDLSVYWYQQSLDQGLQFLIQYYNGEERAKGNILERFSAQQFPDLHSELNLSSLELGDSALYFCASSGGSYGYTFGSGTRLTVV.

This clone was detected only a few times. This rearrangement joins TRBV15 to TRBJ1-4, with a possible D match to TRBD1 (5 bases). Germline V gene lookup returns CDR1 LNHNV and CDR2 YYDKDF (reference sequence). Trimming removed 4 bases at V and 3 bases at J, with 15 bases between. The CDR3 length is 16 residues. The DNA for the CDR3 is TGTGCCACCAGCAAGGACACCCGGCGAGCTAATGAAAAACTGTTTTTT. As protein: CATSKDTRRANEKLFF.

V gene TRBV6-5 combines with J gene TRBJ1-1, with 7 bases identical to TRBD1. Germline V gene data show CDR1 as MNHEY and CDR2 as SVGAGI. The J segment lost 2 bases and the V segment lost 4 bases, leaving 10 bases of the junction unmatched. This CDR3 is built from 16 residues. The CDR3 coding sequence is TGTGCCAGCAGTTTCGCAAGGGGACAGATTAACACTGAAGCTTTCTTT. Amino acid sequence: CASSFARGQINTEAFF.

This chain connects TRBV11-2 to TRBJ2-7; D remains ambiguous. The germline V gene encodes CDR1 SGHAT and CDR2 FQNNGV. The CDR3 covers 13 residues. V was trimmed by 6 bases and J by 6 bases, leaving 15 bases between them. The CDR3 nucleotides are TGTGCCAGCAGACGGGCCGGATTGACCGAGCAGTACTTC. Its translation: CASRRAGLTEQYF.

This sequence joins TRBV11-3 and TRBJ2-1, with 11 positions matching TRBD2. The CDR3 is made up of 15 amino acids. The germline V gene encodes CDR1 SGHNT and CDR2 YENEEA. V lost 3 bases, J lost 7 bases, and 5 bases stayed unmatched. The CDR3: CASSLASGRRNEQFF. DNA for the CDR3: TGTGCCAGCAGCTTGGCTAGCGGGAGGAGAAATGAGCAGTTCTTC.

The chain combines TRBV5-8 with TRBJ1-4, with a possible D match to TRBD1 (5 bases). Trimming left V 2 bases short and J 7 bases short, with 21 bases between. The CDR3 consists of 17 residues. Germline V gene lookup returns CDR1 SGHTS and CDR2 YDEGEE. The CDR3 bases are TGTGCCAGCAGCTTTCCCCAGCAGGGTCTGTTGAGTGAAAAACTGTTTTTT. Translating gives CASSFPQQGLLSEKLFF.

This sequence joins TRBV27 and TRBJ2-7, with TRBD1 identical over 7 bases. CDR1 MNHEY and CDR2 SMNVEV come from the germline V gene (reference sequence). The CDR3 covers 15 residues. Trimming took 6 bases from V and 4 from J; bases not matched to a gene: 12. The CDR3 region is CASRRGTESFYEQYF. CDR3 nucleotides: TGTGCCAGCAGGCGAGGGACAGAATCTTTTTACGAGCAGTACTTC.